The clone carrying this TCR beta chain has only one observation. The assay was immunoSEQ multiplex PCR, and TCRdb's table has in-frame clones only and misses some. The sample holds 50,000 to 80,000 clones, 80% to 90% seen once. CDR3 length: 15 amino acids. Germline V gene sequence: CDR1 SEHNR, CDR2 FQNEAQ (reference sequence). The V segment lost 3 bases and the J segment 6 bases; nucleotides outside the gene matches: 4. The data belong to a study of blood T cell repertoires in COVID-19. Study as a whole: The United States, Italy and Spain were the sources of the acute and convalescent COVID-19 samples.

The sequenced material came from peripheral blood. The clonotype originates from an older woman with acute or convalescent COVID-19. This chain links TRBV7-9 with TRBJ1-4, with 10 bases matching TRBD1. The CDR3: CASSLDGTGDEKLFF. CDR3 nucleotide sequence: TGTGCCAGCAGCTTGGACGGGACAGGGGATGAAAAACTGTTTTTT.